This paragraph covers one TCR beta chain sequence. Its target is unknown. Looked up from germline, CDR1 is MGHRA and CDR2 is YSYEKL. V shed 4 bases and J 3 bases; nucleotides not matched to a gene: 7. This CDR3 contains 15 residues. Using a J-beta primer mix together with a sample-barcoded 5' primer, a second PCR was run for about 6 to 11 cycles. TCRdb fed the 5' RACE reads into MiXCR, producing one record per CDR3 protein. The sample shows approximately 900,000 distinct CDR3 sequences, 48% of them seen only once. This sample was included in a study of blood T cells in healthy people across ages. The study's findings and limits: Unknown donor CMV status possibly confounded expanded clonotype changes.

The receptor's source is a man aged 25 to 40 in good health. The sample was blood. The J gene is TRBJ2-7, the V gene TRBV4-1; 9 bases agree with TRBD2. Here the CDR3 DNA reads TGCGCCAGCAGCCCAAGTCTAGCGGGATACTACGAGCAGTACTTC. It specifies CASSPSLAGYYEQYF.